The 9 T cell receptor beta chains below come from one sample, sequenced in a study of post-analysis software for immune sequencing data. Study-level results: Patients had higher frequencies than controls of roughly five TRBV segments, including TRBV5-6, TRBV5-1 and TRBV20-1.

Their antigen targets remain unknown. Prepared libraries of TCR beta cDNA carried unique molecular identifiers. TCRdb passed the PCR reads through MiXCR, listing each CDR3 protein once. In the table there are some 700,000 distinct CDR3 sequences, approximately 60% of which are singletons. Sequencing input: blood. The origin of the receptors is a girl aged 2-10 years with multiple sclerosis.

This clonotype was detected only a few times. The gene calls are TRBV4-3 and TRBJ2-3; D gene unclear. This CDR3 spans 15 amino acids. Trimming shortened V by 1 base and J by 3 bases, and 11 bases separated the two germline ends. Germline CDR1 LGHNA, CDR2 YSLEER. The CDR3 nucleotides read TGCGCCAGCAGCCAAGCGAACAGTCAGACAGATACGCAGTATTTT. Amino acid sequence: CASSQANSQTDTQYF.

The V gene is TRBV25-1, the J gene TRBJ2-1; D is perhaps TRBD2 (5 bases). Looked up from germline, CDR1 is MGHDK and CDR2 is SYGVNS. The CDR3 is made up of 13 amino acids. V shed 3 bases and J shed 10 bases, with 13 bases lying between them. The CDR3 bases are TGTGCCAGCAGTGATTCCGGAGGTAACGAGCAGTTCTTC. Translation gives CASSDSGGNEQFF.

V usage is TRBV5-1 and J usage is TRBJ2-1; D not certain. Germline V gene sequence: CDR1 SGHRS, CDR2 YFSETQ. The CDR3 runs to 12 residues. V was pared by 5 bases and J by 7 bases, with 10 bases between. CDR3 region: CASSMKYNEQFF. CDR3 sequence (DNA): TGCGCCAGCAGTATGAAATATAATGAGCAGTTCTTC.

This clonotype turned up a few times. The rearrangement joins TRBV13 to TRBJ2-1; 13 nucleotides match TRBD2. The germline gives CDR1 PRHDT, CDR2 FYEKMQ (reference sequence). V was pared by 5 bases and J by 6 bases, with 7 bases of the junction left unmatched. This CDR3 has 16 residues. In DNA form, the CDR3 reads TGTGCCAGCAGCCCGAGGGGACTAGCGGGAACCAATGAGCAGTTCTTC. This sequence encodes CASSPRGLAGTNEQFF.

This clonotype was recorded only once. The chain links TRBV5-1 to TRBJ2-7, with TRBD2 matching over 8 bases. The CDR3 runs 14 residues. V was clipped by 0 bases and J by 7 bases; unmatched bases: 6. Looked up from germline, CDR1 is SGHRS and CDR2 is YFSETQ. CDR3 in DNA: TGCGCCAGCAGCTTGGAAGCGGGGGAGGAAGAGCAGTACTTC. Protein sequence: CASSLEAGEEEQYF.

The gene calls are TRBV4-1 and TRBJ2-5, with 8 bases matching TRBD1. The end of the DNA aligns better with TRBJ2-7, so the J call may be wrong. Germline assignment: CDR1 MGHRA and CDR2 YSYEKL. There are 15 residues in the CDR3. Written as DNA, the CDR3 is TGCGCCAGCAGCCAAGAGACAGGGGCGTTCCACGAGCAGTACTTC. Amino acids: CASSQETGAFHEQYF.

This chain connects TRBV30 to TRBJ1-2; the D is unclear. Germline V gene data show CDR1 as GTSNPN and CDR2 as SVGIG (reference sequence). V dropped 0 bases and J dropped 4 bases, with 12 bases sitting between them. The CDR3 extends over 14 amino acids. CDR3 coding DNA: TGTGCCTGGAGTGTACCCGTCCGGGGCTATGGCTACACCTTC. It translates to CAWSVPVRGYGYTF. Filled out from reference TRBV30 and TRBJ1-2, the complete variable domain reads SQTIHQWPATLVQPVGSPLSLECTVEGTSNPNLYWYRQAAGRGLQLLFYSVGIGQISSEVPQNLSASRPQDRQFILSSKKLLLSDSGFYLCAWSVPVRGYGYTFGSGTRLTVV.

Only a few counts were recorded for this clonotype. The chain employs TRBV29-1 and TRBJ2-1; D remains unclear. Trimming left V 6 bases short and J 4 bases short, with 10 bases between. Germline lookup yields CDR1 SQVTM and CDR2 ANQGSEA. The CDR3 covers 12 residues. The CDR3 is CSVANPYNEQFF. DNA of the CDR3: TGCAGCGTCGCTAACCCATACAATGAGCAGTTCTTC.

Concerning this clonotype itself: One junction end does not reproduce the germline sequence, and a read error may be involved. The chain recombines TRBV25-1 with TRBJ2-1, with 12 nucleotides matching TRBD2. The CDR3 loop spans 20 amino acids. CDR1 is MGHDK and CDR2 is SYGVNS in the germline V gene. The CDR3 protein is CASSESYGLAGTSSYNGQFF. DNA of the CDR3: TGTGCCAGCAGTGAATCGTATGGACTAGCGGGAACGAGCTCCTACAATGGGCAGTTCTTC.